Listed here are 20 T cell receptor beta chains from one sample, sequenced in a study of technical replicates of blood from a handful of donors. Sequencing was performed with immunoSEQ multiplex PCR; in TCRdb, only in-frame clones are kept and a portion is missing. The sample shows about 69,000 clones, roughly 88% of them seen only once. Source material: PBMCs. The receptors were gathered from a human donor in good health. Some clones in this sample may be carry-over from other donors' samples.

CDR3 region: CASSPPGRTGDSGYTF. The CDR3, as DNA: TGTGCCAGCTCCCCCCCAGGCCGGACAGGGGATAGCGGCTACACCTTC. The V gene is TRBV18, the J gene TRBJ1-2, with 9 nucleotides matching TRBD1. Germline-derived CDR1 and CDR2 are KGHSH and LQKENI. Unmatched junction bases numbered 16, after V lost 6 bases and J lost 8 bases. This CDR3 is built from 16 residues.

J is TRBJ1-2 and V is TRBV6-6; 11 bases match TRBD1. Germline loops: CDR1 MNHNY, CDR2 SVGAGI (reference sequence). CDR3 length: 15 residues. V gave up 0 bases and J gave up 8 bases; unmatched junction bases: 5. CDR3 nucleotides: TGTGCCAGCAGTTACTCGGGACAGGGGGAGAGGGGCTACACCTTC. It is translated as CASSYSGQGERGYTF.

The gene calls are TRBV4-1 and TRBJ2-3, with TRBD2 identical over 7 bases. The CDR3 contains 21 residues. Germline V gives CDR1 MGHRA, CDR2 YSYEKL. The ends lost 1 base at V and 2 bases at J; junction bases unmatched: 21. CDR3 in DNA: TGCGCCAGCAGCCAAGTAGGGCGGCTGAGGGCCGGGAGGTCACACACAGATACGCAGTATTTT. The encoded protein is CASSQVGRLRAGRSHTDTQYF.

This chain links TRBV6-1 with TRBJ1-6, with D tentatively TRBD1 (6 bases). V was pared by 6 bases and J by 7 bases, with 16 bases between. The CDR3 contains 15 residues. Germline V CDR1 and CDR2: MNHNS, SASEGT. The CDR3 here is CASRQGGSENSPLHF. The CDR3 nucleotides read TGTGCCAGCAGACAGGGAGGGTCGGAGAATTCACCCCTCCACTTT.

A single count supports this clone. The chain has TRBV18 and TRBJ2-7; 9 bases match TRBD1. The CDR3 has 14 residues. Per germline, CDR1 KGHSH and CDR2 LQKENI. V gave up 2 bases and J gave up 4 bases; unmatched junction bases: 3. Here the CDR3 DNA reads TGTGCCAGCTCACCAACGGACAGGGGTTACGAGCAGTACTTC. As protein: CASSPTDRGYEQYF.

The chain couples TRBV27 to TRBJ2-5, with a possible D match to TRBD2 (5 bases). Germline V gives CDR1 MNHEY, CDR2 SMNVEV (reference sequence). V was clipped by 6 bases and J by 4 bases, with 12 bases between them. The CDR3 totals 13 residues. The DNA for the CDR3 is TGTGCCAGCAGACCTACTAGTATAGAGACCCAGTACTTC. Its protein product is CASRPTSIETQYF.

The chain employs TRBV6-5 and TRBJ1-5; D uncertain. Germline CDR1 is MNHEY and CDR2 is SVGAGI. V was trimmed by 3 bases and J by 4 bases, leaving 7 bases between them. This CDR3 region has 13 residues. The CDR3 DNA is TGTGCCAGCAGTTATTCTGTAAATCAGCCCCAGCATTTT. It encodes CASSYSVNQPQHF.

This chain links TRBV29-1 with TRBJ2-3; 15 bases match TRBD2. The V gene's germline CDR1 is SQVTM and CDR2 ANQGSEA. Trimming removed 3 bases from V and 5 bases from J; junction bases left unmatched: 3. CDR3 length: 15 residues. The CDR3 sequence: CSVEGTSGRLDTQYF. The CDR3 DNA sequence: TGCAGCGTTGAGGGGACTAGCGGGAGGTTAGATACGCAGTATTTT.

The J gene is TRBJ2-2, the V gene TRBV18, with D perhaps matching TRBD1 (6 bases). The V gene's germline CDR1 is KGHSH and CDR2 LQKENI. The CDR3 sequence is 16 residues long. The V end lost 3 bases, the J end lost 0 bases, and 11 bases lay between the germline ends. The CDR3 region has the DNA TGTGCCAGCTCACCGACCGGGACACCGAACACCGGGGAGCTGTTTTTT. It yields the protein CASSPTGTPNTGELFF. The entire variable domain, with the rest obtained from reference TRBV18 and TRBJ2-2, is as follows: NAGVMQNPRHLVRRRGQEARLRCSPMKGHSHVYWYRQLPEEGLKFMVYLQKENIIDESGMPKERFSAEFPKEGPSILRIQQVVRGDSAAYFCASSPTGTPNTGELFFGEGSRLTVL.

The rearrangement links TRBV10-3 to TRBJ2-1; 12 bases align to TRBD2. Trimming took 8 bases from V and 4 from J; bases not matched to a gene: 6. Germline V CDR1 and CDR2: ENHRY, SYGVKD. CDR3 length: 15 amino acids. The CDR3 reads CAIGTTSGGYNEQFF. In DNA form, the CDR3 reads TGTGCCATCGGAACGACTAGCGGGGGTTACAATGAGCAGTTCTTC.

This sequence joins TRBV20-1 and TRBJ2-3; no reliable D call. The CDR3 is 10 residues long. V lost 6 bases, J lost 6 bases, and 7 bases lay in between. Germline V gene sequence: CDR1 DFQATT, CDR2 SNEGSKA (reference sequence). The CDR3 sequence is CSALRDTQYF. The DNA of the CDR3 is TGCAGTGCCCTGAGGGATACGCAGTATTTT.

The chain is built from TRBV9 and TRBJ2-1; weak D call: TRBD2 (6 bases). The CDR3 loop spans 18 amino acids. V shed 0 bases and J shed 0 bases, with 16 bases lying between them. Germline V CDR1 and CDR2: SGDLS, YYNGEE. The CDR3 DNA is TGTGCCAGCAGCGTAGGTCGATTGGACGGGAGCTCCTACAATGAGCAGTTCTTC. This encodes CASSVGRLDGSSYNEQFF.

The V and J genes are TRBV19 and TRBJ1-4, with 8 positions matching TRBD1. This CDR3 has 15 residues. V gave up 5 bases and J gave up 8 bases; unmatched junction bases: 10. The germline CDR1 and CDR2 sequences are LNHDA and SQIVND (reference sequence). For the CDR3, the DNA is TGTGCCAGTAGTCTGGCGGCAGGGGGCGCGGAAAAACTGTTTTTT. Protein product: CASSLAAGGAEKLFF.

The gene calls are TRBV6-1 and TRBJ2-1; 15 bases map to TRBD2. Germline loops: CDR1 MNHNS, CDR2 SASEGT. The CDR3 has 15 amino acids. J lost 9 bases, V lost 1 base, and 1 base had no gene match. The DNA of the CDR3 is TGTGCCAGCAGTGAAGGGACTAGCGGGAGGGCTGAGCAGTTCTTC. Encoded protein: CASSEGTSGRAEQFF.

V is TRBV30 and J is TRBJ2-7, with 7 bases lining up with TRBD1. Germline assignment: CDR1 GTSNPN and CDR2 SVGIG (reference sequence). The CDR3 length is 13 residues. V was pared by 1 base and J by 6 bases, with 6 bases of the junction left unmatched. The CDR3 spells CAWSAGHRGEQYF. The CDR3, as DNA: TGTGCCTGGAGTGCGGGACACAGGGGCGAGCAGTACTTC.

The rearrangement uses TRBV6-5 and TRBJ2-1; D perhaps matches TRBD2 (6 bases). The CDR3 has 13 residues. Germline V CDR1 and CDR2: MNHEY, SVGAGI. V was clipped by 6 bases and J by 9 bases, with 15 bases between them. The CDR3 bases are TGTGCCAGCAGGCGGGGTCTGGAGGCTGAGCAGTTCTTC. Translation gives CASRRGLEAEQFF.

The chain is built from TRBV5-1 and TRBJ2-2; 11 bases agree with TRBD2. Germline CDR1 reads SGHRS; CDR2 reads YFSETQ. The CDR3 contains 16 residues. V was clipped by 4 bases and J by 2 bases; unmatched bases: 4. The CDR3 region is CASSATSGSNTGELFF. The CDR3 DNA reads TGCGCCAGCAGCGCAACTAGCGGGAGTAACACCGGGGAGCTGTTTTTT.

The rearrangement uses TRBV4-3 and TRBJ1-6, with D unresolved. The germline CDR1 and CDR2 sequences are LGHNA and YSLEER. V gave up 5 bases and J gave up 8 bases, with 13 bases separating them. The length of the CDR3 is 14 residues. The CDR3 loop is CASSSSSRDSPLHF. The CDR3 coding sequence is TGCGCCAGCAGCTCGTCATCTCGGGATTCACCCCTCCACTTT.

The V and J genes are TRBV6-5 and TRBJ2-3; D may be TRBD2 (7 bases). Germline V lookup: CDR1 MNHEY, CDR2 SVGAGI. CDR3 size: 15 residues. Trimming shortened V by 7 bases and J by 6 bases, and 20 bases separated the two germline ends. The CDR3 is CASKVRTGGRDTQYF. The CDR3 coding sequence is TGTGCCAGCAAAGTTAGAACCGGGGGGCGGGATACGCAGTATTTT.

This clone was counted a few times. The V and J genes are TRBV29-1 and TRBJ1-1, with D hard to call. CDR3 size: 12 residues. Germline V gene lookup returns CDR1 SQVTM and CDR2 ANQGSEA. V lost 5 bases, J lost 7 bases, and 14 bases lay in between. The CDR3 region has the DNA TGCAGCGTTCTGGACTTTAAACTTGAAGCTTTCTTT. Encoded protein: CSVLDFKLEAFF.